This is a list of T cell receptor beta chains from one sample in a study of T cell responses to AZD1222 COVID-19 vaccine. TCRdb's copy holds only in-frame clones and misses some; the assay was immunoSEQ multiplex PCR. The repertoire has more than 50,000 clones, approximately 86% of them found once; the top ten carry less than 3.5%. The material sequenced was peripheral blood, taken 28 days after the second AZD1222 dose. Source of these receptors: an adult who received the AZD1222 COVID-19 vaccine. Each CDR3 is given with its conserved first and last residue. A D gene is named only where the DNA matches it firmly. Clone size is given for some rows only: seen once, a few or many times, or a class if the clone is expanded.

V gene: TRBV5-1; J gene: TRBJ2-3; D gene: NA; clone size: NA; CDR3 DNA: TGCGCCAGCAGCTTGCCCGACCCCACAGATACGCAGTATTTT; CDR3 protein: CASSLPDPTDTQYF
V gene: TRBV28; J gene: TRBJ1-4; D gene: TRBD1; clone size: NA; CDR3 DNA: TGTGCCAGCATAGGACAGGGCCATATAGGTGAAAAACTGTTTTTT; CDR3 protein: CASIGQGHIGEKLFF
V gene: TRBV5-6; J gene: TRBJ2-5; D gene: TRBD2; clone size: NA; CDR3 DNA: TGTGCCAGCAGCCTAGGACTAGCGGGAGGATCAGAGACCCAGTACTTC; CDR3 protein: CASSLGLAGGSETQYF
V gene: TRBV4-1; J gene: TRBJ1-1; D gene: NA; clone size: NA; CDR3 DNA: TGCGCCAGCAGCCCGGACAGCAGAAACACTGAAGCTTTCTTT; CDR3 protein: CASSPDSRNTEAFF
V gene: TRBV3-1/TRBV3-2; J gene: TRBJ2-2; D gene: NA; clone size: few; CDR3 DNA: TGTGCCAGCAGCCAAGGAGAGAGAACCGGGGAGCTGTTTTTT; CDR3 protein: CASSQGERTGELFF
V gene: TRBV7-3; J gene: TRBJ2-5; D gene: TRBD1; clone size: NA; CDR3 DNA: TGTGCCAGCAGCTCAGGGGGCCGGGGGCCGGAGACCCAGTACTTC; CDR3 protein: CASSSGGRGPETQYF
V gene: TRBV5-4; J gene: TRBJ2-7; D gene: TRBD2; clone size: NA; CDR3 DNA: TGTGCCAGCATGGTGGGGGGGGGCTACGAGCAGTACTTC; CDR3 protein: CASMVGGGYEQYF
V gene: TRBV24-1; J gene: TRBJ2-5; D gene: NA; clone size: NA; CDR3 DNA: TGTGCCACCAGTGACGTTGTGGGGAAAGAGACCCAGTACTTC; CDR3 protein: CATSDVVGKETQYF
V gene: TRBV28; J gene: TRBJ1-2; D gene: TRBD1; clone size: few; CDR3 DNA: TGTGCCAGCAGACCTCAGGGACAGGGAAACTATGGCTACACCTTC; CDR3 protein: CASRPQGQGNYGYTF
V gene: TRBV6-4; J gene: TRBJ2-3; D gene: TRBD2; clone size: NA; CDR3 DNA: TGTGCCAGCAGTGATGGGGGACTAGCGAACTCTGGGGGCACAGATACGCAGTATTTT; CDR3 protein: CASSDGGLANSGGTDTQYF
V gene: TRBV4-2; J gene: TRBJ2-1; D gene: NA; clone size: NA; CDR3 DNA: TGTGCCAGCAGCCAAGTGGGAAGGGATGAGCAGTTCTTC; CDR3 protein: CASSQVGRDEQFF
V gene: TRBV28; J gene: TRBJ2-4; D gene: NA; clone size: NA; CDR3 DNA: TGTGCCAGCCAGAGGGTAGGCAAAAACATTCAGTACTTC; CDR3 protein: CASQRVGKNIQYF
V gene: TRBV10-3; J gene: TRBJ2-7; D gene: NA; clone size: NA; CDR3 DNA: TGTGCCATCAGTGGCCTGGCGGGGTCCTACGAGCAGTACTTC; CDR3 protein: CAISGLAGSYEQYF
V gene: TRBV28; J gene: TRBJ2-1; D gene: NA; clone size: NA; CDR3 DNA: TGTGCCAGCAGTAATCCTAGCGACAATGAGCAGTTCTTC; CDR3 protein: CASSNPSDNEQFF
V gene: TRBV2; J gene: TRBJ1-5; D gene: NA; clone size: NA; CDR3 DNA: TGTGCCAGCAGTGTCTTAGGAGACCCTAATCAGCCCCAGCATTTT; CDR3 protein: CASSVLGDPNQPQHF
V gene: TRBV7-8; J gene: TRBJ2-7; D gene: NA; clone size: NA; CDR3 DNA: TGTGCCAGCAGCTTAGGGACGGGGCAGTACTTC; CDR3 protein: CASSLGTGQYF